This section outlines one T cell receptor (beta chain) sequence together with its context. The antigen is undetermined. The data derive from a study of OX40 agonist ivuxolimab in advanced cancers. At the level of the study: Three patients had partial responses: one hepatocellular carcinoma, two cutaneous melanoma. Study-level results: Expanded clones were, on average, more numerous in CD8+ T cells than in CD4+.

CDR1 SGDLS and CDR2 YYNGEE come from the germline V gene. Trimming shortened V by 0 bases and J by 2 bases, and 15 bases separated the two germline ends. This CDR3 has 16 amino acids. Using immunoSEQ multiplex PCR, the repertoire was profiled, and TCRdb retains in-frame clones only, with some absent. The sample includes more than 45,000 clones, 70% to 85% of them seen just once. Here the sequenced sample was CD4+ or CD8+ T cells sorted from blood, taken in a trial of the OX40 agonist ivuxolimab. This receptor was obtained from an adult with an advanced solid tumor such as melanoma, head and neck, liver or kidney cancer. The chain has TRBV9 and TRBJ2-7; D possibly matches TRBD1 or TRBD2 (5 bases each). The CDR3 reads CASSVALGDPTYEQYF. The CDR3 DNA sequence: TGTGCCAGCAGCGTAGCTCTGGGGGACCCTACCTACGAGCAGTACTTC.